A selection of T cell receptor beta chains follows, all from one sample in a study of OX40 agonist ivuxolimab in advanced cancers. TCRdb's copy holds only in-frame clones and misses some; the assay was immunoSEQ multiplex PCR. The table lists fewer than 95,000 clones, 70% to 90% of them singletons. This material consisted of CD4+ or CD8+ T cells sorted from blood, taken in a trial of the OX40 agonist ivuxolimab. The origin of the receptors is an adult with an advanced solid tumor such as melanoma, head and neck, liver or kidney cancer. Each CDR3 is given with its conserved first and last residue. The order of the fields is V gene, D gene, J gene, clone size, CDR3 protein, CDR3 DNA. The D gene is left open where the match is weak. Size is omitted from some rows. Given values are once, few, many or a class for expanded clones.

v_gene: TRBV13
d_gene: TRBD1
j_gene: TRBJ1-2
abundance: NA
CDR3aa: CASSQGQGASNYGYTF
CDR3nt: TGTGCCAGCAGCCAGGGACAGGGGGCGTCGAACTATGGCTACACCTTC

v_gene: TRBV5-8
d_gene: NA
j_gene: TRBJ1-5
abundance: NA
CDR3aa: CASSLGGARHQPQHF
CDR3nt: TGTGCCAGCAGCTTGGGGGGGGCCCGCCATCAGCCCCAGCATTTT

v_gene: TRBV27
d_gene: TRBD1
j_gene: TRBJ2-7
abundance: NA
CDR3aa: CASSARDRGYEQYF
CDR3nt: TGTGCCAGCAGTGCCCGGGACAGAGGCTACGAGCAGTACTTC

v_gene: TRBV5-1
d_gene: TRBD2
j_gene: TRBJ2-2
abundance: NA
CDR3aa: CASSSSGTSAGELFF
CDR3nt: TGCGCCAGCAGCTCGTCCGGGACTAGCGCCGGGGAGCTGTTTTTT

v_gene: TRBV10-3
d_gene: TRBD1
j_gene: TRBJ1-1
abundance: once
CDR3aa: CAISEGDRETEAFF
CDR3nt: TGTGCCATCAGTGAGGGTGACAGGGAAACTGAAGCTTTCTTT

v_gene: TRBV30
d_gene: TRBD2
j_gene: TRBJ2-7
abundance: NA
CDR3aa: CAWSLGGEQYF
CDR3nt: TGTGCCTGGAGTCTGGGGGGGGAGCAGTACTTC

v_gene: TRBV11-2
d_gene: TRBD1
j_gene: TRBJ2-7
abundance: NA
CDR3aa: CASSFRGQVYEQYF
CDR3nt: TGTGCCAGCAGCTTTCGAGGACAGGTCTACGAGCAGTACTTC

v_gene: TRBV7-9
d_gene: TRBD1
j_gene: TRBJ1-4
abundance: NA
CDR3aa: CASSLGQGNEKLFF
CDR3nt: TGTGCCAGCAGCTTAGGACAGGGTAATGAAAAACTGTTTTTT

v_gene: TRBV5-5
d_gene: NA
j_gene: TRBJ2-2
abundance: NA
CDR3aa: CASSWAGKATGELFF
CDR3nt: TGTGCCAGCAGCTGGGCCGGGAAGGCCACCGGGGAGCTGTTTTTT

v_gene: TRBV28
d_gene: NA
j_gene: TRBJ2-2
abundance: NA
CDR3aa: CASSGWTGELFF
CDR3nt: TGTGCCAGCAGCGGTTGGACCGGGGAGCTGTTTTTT

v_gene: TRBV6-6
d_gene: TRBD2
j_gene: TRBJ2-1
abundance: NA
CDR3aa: CASSSGLAGGGEQFF
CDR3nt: TGTGCCAGCAGTTCCGGACTAGCGGGGGGGGGTGAGCAGTTCTTC

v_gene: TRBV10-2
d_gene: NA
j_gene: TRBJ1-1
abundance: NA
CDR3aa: CASSLDPNTEAFF
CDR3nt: TGCGCCAGCAGTCTCGACCCGAACACTGAAGCTTTCTTT

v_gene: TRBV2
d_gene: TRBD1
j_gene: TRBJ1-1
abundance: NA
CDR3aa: CASNNRTGGVTEAFF
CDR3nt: TGTGCCAGCAACAACCGAACAGGGGGGGTCACTGAAGCTTTCTTT

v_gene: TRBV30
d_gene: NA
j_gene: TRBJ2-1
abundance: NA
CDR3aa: CAWSSRRGKRNEQFF
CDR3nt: TGTGCCTGGAGTTCCCGCCGGGGGAAGAGGAATGAGCAGTTCTTC

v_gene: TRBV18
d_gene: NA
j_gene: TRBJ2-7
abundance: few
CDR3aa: CASSPLGSYEQYF
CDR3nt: TGTGCCAGCTCACCGCTTGGGTCCTACGAGCAGTACTTC

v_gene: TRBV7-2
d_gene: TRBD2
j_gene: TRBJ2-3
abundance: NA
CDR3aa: CASSPLGAGAADTQYF
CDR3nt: TGTGCCAGCAGCCCCCTTGGAGCGGGGGCGGCAGATACGCAGTATTTT

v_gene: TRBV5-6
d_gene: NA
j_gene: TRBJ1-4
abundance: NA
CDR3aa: CASSFRTRSTNEKLFF
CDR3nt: TGTGCCAGCAGCTTTCGGACCAGGAGCACTAATGAAAAACTGTTTTTT

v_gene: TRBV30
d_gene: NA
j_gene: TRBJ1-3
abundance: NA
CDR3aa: CAWTTGNTIYF
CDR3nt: TGTGCCTGGACCACTGGAAACACCATATATTTT

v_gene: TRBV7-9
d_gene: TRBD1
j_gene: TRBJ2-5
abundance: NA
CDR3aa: CASSLGPPGQQETQYF
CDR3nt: TGTGCCAGCAGCTTAGGGCCCCCGGGACAGCAAGAGACCCAGTACTTC

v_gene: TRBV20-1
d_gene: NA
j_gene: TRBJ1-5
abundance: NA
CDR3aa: CSQINQPQHF
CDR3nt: TGCAGTCAGATCAATCAGCCCCAGCATTTT

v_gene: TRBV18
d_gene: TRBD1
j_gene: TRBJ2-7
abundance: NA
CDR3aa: CASSPDRGEQYF
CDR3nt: TGTGCCAGCTCACCGGACAGGGGCGAGCAGTACTTC

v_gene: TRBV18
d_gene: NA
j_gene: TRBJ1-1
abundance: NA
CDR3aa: CASSPQGAEAFF
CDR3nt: TGTGCCAGCTCACCCCAGGGTGCCGAAGCTTTCTTT

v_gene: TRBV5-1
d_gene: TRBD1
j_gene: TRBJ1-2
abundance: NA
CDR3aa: CASSLEQGEGYTF
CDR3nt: TGCGCCAGCAGCTTGGAACAGGGGGAGGGCTACACCTTC

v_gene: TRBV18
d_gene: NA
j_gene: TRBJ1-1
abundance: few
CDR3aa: CASSPPGQFHGAEAFF
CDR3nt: TGTGCCAGCTCACCCCCGGGACAATTTCATGGCGCTGAAGCTTTCTTT

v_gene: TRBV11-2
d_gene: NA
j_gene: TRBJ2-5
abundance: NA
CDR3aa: CASTNRRGETQYF
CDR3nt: TGTGCCAGCACCAATAGGAGGGGGGAGACCCAGTACTTC

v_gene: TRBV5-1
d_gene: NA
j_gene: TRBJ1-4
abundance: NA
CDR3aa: CASSLAGTRNEKLFF
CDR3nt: TGCGCCAGCAGCTTGGCCGGGACGAGGAATGAAAAACTGTTTTTT

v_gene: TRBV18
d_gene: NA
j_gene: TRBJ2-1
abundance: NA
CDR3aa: CASSPPSLSSYNEQFF
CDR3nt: TGTGCCAGCTCACCACCTAGCCTGAGCTCCTACAATGAGCAGTTCTTC

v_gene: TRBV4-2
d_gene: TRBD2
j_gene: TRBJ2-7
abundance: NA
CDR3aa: CASSQATSGGLQSYEQYF
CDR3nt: TGTGCCAGCAGCCAAGCGACTAGCGGGGGGCTCCAATCCTACGAGCAGTACTTC

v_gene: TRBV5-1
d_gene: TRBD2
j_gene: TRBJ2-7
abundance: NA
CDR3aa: CASSLDTGGGYEQYF
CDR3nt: TGCGCCAGCAGCTTGGATACGGGGGGAGGATACGAGCAGTACTTC

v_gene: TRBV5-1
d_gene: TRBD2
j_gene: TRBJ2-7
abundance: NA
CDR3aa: CASSFGSAGAYEQYF
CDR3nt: TGCGCCAGCAGCTTCGGGTCAGCGGGGGCCTACGAGCAGTACTTC

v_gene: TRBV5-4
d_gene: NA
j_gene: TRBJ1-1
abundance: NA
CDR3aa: CASRTPGRTEAFF
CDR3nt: TGTGCCAGCAGAACTCCAGGGCGTACTGAAGCTTTCTTT

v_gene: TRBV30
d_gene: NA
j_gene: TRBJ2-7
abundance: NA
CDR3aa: CAWDVGGAYEQYF
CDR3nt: TGTGCCTGGGATGTTGGCGGAGCCTACGAGCAGTACTTC

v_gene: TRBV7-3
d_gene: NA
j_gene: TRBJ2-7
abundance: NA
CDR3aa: CASSLRRSDEQYF
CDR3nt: TGTGCCAGCAGCTTACGCAGAAGCGACGAGCAGTACTTC

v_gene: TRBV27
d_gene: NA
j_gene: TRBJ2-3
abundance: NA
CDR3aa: CASSSDTQYF
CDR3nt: TGTGCCAGCAGTTCTGATACGCAGTATTTT